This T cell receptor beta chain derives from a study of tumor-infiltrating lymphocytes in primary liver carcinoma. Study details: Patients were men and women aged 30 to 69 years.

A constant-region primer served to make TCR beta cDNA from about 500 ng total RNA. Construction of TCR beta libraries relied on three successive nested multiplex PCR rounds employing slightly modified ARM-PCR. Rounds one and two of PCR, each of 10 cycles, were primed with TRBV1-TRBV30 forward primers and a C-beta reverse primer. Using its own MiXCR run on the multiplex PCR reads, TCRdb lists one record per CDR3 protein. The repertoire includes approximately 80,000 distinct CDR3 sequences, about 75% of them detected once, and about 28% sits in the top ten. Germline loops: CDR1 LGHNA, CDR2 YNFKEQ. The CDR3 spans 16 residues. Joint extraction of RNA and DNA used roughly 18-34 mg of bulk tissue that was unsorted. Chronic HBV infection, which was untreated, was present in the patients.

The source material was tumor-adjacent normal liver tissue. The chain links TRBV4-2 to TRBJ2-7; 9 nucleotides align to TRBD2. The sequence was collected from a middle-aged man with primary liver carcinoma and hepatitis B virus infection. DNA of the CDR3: TGTGCCAGCAGCCAAGCGGCTAGCGGGGTATCCTATGAGCAGTACGTC. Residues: CASSQAASGVSYEQYV.